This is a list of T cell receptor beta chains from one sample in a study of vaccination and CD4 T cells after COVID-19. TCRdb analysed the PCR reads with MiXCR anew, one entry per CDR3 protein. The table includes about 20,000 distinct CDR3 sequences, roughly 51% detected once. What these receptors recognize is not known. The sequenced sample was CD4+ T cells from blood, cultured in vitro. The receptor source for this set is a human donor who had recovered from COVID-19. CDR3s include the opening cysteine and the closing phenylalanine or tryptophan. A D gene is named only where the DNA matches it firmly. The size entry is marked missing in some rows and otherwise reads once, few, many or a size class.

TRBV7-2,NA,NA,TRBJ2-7,TGTGCCAGCAGCTCTCAGAGGGGTCAGACCTACGAGCAGTACTTC,CASSSQRGQTYEQYF
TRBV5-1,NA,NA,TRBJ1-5,TGCGCCAGCAGCTCCGTCCAAGGGGGCAATCAGCCCCAGCATTTT,CASSSVQGGNQPQHF
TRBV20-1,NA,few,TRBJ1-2,TGCAGTGCTAGAGATCAACAACCCCTTTATGGCTACACCTTC,CSARDQQPLYGYTF
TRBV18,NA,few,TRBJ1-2,TGTGCCAGCTCACCATATACGGACGGGACCTCCAACTATGGCTACACCTTC,CASSPYTDGTSNYGYTF
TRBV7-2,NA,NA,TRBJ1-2,TGTGCCAGCAGCTTAGGCAGAAAAGGGATAGCTAACTATGGCTACACCTTC,CASSLGRKGIANYGYTF
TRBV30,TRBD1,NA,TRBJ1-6,TGTGCCTGGACCCGAGACAGGGTTCGCCAAAATAATTCACCCCTCCACTTT,CAWTRDRVRQNNSPLHF
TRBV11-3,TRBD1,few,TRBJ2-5,TGTGCCAGCAGCTTAGGGACAGGCCAAGAGACCCAGTACTTC,CASSLGTGQETQYF
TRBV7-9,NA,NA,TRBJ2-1,TGTGCCAGCAGTAAAAGTGGGGGTGAGCAGTTCTTC,CASSKSGGEQFF
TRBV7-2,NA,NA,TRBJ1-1,TGTGCCAGCAGCTTCGGTCCGGGCACTGAAGCTTTCTTT,CASSFGPGTEAFF
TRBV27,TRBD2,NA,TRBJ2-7,TGTGCCAGCAGTTCGGAGCGGGACTCCTACGAGCAGTACTTC,CASSSERDSYEQYF
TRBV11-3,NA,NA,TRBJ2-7,TGTGCCAGCAGCCCAGCACGGGACTCCACCTACGAGCAGTACTTC,CASSPARDSTYEQYF
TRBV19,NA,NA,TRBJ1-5,TGTGCCAGTAGTGCCGGGGGGGGAAATCAGCCCCAGCATTTT,CASSAGGGNQPQHF
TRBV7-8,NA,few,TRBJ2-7,TGTGCCAGCAGCTTAGTACTCTTGGGCGGAGTCTACGAGCAGTACTTC,CASSLVLLGGVYEQYF
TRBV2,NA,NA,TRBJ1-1,TGTGCCAGCAGTATTCGCTGGAACACTGAAGCTTTCTTT,CASSIRWNTEAFF
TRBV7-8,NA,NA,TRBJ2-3,TGTGCCAGCAGCGAACGGGTCCTACGCACAGATACGCAGTATTTT,CASSERVLRTDTQYF
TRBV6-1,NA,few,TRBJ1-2,TGTGCCAGCAGTCCGGACGCCGGGGAGGGCTACACCTTC,CASSPDAGEGYTF
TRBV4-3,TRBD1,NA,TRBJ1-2,TGCGCCAGCAGCCAAGTGGGGGACAGGTCGGTTCTAACTAACTATGGCTACACCTTC,CASSQVGDRSVLTNYGYTF
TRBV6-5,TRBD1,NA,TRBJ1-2,TGTGCCAGCAGTTCCGCCGGGACAGGGAGATATGGCTACACCTTC,CASSSAGTGRYGYTF
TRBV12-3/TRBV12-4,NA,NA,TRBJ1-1,TGTGCCAGCAGTTTAGGGGTGGGTGCAGCTTTCTTT,CASSLGVGAAFF
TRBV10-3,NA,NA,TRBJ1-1,TGTGCCATCAGTGAGTTATGGGCGAACACTGAAGCTTTCTTT,CAISELWANTEAFF
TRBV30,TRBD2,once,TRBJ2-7,TGTGCCTGGAGTGTATCCGCGGGAGTACCCGAGCAGTACTTC,CAWSVSAGVPEQYF
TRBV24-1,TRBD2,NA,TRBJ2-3,TGTGCCACCAGTGATTTTTTAGCGGGGGGCGGTGCAGATACGCAGTATTTT,CATSDFLAGGGADTQYF
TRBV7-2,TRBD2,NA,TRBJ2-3,TGTGCCAGCAGCTTAGCTTTAGCGGGAGCCGGCACAGATACGCAGTATTTT,CASSLALAGAGTDTQYF
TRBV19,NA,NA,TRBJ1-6,TGTGCCAGTGAAGACACAGGGTACTCACCCCTCCACTTT,CASEDTGYSPLHF
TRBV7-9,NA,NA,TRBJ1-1,TGTGCCAGCAGCTTATTTGGTAGCACTGAAGCTTTCTTT,CASSLFGSTEAFF
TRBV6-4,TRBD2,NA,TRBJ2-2,TGTGCCAGCAGTGTCACTAGCGGGAGGAGCACCGGGGAGCTGTTTTTT,CASSVTSGRSTGELFF
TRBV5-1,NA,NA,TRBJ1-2,TGCGCCAGCAGCTTGTCGGTGAACTATGGCTACACCTTC,CASSLSVNYGYTF
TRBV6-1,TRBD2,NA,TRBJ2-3,TGTGCCAGCAGTTACAGGGCCGGGACTAGCGGCACAGATACGCAGTATTTT,CASSYRAGTSGTDTQYF
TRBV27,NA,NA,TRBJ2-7,TGTGCCAGCAGGCTGACTTCCTCCTACGAGCAGTACTTC,CASRLTSSYEQYF
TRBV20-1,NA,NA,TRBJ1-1,TGCAGTGCTAGAGAGGCTCGTGGGGGGAACACTGAAGCTTTCTTT,CSAREARGGNTEAFF
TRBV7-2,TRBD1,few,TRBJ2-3,TGTGCCAGCAGCTTAGTCGGCGGGACAGGGTCCACAGATACGCAGTATTTT,CASSLVGGTGSTDTQYF
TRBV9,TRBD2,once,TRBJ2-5,TGTGCCAGCAGCGTAGCTCCTAGCGGGGGGTCTCAAGAGACCCAGTACTTC,CASSVAPSGGSQETQYF
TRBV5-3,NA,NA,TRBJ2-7,TGTGCCAGAAGCTCGTACGACAGCTCAGACTCCTACGAGCAGTACTTC,CARSSYDSSDSYEQYF
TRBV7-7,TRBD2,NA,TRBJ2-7,TGTGCTAGCAGCTTAGGAATGGCGGGAGGGTCCTACGAGCAGTACTTC,CASSLGMAGGSYEQYF
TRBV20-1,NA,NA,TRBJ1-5,TGCAGTGCTGCCCGGGACTGGGGTAGGGATCAGCCCCAGCATTTT,CSAARDWGRDQPQHF
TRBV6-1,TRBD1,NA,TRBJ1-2,TGTGCCAGCAGAAGTGGACAGGGGAGCTATGGCTACACCTTC,CASRSGQGSYGYTF
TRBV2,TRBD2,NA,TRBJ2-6,TGTGCCAGCACCCAGCGGGGGGGGAACTCTGGGGCCAACGTCCTGACTTTC,CASTQRGGNSGANVLTF
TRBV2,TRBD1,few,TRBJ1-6,TGTGCCAGCAGATCATACAGGGGGCCAAATTCACCCCTCCACTTT,CASRSYRGPNSPLHF
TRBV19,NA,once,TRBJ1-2,TGTGCCAGTAGTATGGGTGAGGGGGGGGACTATGGCTACACCTTC,CASSMGEGGDYGYTF
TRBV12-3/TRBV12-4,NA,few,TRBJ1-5,TGTGCCAGCAGTCCGGGGGTGTTCGGCAATCAGCCCCAGCATTTT,CASSPGVFGNQPQHF
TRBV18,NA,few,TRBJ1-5,TGTGCCAGCTCATCCACAGATACCGGTCAGCCCCAGCATTTT,CASSSTDTGQPQHF
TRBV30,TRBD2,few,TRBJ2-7,TGTGCCTGGACGTGGGCGGGAGGGCGAGCCTACGAGCAGTACTTC,CAWTWAGGRAYEQYF